The source of this T cell receptor beta chain is a study of T cell responses to AZD1222 COVID-19 vaccine. Study-wide results and limits: Dominant CD4 TCR responses targeted spike regions 160-218 and 743-854.

Trimming took 5 bases from V and 0 from J, leaving 11 bases between them. CDR1 is SGHTA and CDR2 is FQGNSA in the germline V gene. This CDR3 has 15 residues. With regard to this clone: What it binds is not known.

Repertoires were generated with immunoSEQ multiplex PCR, while TCRdb's copy carries only in-frame clones and drops some. The sample records fewer than 250,000 clones, almost 95% being singletons. This TCR was sampled from an adult in good health. The gene calls are TRBV7-2 and TRBJ1-3; D gene unclear. The source was peripheral blood, collected on day 0 of AZD1222 vaccination. As DNA, the CDR3 is TGTGCCAGCAGCCCCCGGGTCGTCTCTGGAAACACCATATATTTT. As protein: CASSPRVVSGNTIYF.